This T cell receptor beta chain was retrieved from a study of blood T cell repertoires in COVID-19. Measured with immunoSEQ multiplex PCR; TCRdb has only the in-frame clones, and not every one. The sample includes about 15,000 clones, 80% of them seen just once. The CDR3 consists of 16 residues. With V trimmed by 3 bases and J by 4 bases, 7 bases remained unmatched. Germline CDR1 reads MGHRA; CDR2 reads YSYEKL. The TCR was taken from a human donor in a cohort sampled during active COVID-19. Material: peripheral blood. V and J are TRBV4-1 and TRBJ2-4; TRBD1 aligns across 9 bases. This chain's CDR3 is CASSQGRGQGKNIQYF. In nucleotides, the CDR3 is TGCGCCAGCAGCCAGGGGAGAGGACAGGGGAAAAACATTCAGTACTTC.